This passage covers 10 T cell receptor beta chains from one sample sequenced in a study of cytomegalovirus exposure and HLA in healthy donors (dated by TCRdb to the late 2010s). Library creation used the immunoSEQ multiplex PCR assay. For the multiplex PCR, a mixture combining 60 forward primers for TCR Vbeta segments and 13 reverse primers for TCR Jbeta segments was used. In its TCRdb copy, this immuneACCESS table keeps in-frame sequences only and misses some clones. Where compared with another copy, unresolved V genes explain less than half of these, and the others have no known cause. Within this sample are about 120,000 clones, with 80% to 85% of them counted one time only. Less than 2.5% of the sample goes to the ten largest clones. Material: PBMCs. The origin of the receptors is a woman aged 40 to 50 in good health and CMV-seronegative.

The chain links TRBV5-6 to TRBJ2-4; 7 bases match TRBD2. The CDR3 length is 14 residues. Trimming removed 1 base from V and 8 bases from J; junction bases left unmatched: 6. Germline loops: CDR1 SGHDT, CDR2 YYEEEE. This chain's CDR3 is CASSLYGGLDIQYF. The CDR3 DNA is TGTGCCAGCAGCTTGTATGGAGGACTAGACATTCAGTACTTC.

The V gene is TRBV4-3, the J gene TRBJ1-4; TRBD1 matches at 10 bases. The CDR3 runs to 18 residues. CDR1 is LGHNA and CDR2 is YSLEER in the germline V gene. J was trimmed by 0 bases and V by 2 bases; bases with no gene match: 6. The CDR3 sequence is CASSQRDRGKTTNEKLFF. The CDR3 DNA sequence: TGCGCCAGCAGCCAAAGGGACAGGGGAAAAACAACTAATGAAAAACTGTTTTTT.

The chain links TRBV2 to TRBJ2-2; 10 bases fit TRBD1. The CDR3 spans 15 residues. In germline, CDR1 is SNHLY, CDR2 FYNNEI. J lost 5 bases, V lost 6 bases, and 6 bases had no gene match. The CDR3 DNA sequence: TGTGCCAGCAGGCCGGACAGGGGGGGGACCGGGGAGCTGTTTTTT. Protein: CASRPDRGGTGELFF. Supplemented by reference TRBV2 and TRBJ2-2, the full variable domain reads EPEVTQTPSHQVTQMGQEVILRCVPISNHLYFYWYRQILGQKVEFLVSFYNNEISEKSEIFDDQFSVERPDGSNFTLKIRSTKLEDSAMYFCASRPDRGGTGELFFGEGSRLTVL.

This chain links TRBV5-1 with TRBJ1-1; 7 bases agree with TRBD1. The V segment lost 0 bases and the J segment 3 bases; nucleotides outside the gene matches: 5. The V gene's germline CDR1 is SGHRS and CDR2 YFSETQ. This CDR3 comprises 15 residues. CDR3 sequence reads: CASSLEARGDTEAFF. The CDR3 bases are TGCGCCAGCAGCTTGGAGGCCAGGGGGGACACTGAAGCTTTCTTT. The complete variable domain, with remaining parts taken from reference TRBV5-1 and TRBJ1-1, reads KAGVTQTPRYLIKTRGQQVTLSCSPISGHRSVSWYQQTPGQGLQFLFEYFSETQRNKGNFPGRFSGRQFSNSRSEMNVSTLELGDSALYLCASSLEARGDTEAFFGQGTRLTVV.

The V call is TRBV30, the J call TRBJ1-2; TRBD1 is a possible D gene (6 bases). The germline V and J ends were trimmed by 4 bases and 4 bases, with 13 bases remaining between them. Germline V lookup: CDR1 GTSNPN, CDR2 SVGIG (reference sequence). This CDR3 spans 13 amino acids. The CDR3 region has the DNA TGTGCCTGGAACAGGGAGAGGGCCTATGGCTACACCTTC. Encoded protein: CAWNRERAYGYTF.

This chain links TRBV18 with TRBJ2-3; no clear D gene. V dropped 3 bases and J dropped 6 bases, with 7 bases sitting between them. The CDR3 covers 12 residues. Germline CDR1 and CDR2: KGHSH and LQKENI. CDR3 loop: CASSPSIDTQYF. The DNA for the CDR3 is TGTGCCAGCTCACCTTCAATCGATACGCAGTATTTT. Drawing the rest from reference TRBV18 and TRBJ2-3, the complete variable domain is NAGVMQNPRHLVRRRGQEARLRCSPMKGHSHVYWYRQLPEEGLKFMVYLQKENIIDESGMPKERFSAEFPKEGPSILRIQQVVRGDSAAYFCASSPSIDTQYFGPGTRLTVL.

CDR3 sequence: CASRTSGNTGELFF. DNA for the CDR3: TGCGCCAGCAGGACTAGCGGGAACACCGGGGAGCTGTTTTTT. This chain joins TRBV5-1 and TRBJ2-2; 9 bases line up with TRBD2. The germline V gene has CDR1 SGHRS and CDR2 YFSETQ. This CDR3 comprises 14 residues. V was pared by 5 bases and J by 1 base, with 0 bases of the junction left unmatched.

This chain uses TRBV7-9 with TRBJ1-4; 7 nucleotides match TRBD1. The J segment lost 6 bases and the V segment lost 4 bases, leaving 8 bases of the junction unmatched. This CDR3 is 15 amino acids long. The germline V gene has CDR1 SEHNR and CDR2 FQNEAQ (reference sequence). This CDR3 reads CASSSQGKADEKLFF. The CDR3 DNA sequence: TGTGCCAGCAGCTCACAGGGGAAGGCTGATGAAAAACTGTTTTTT.

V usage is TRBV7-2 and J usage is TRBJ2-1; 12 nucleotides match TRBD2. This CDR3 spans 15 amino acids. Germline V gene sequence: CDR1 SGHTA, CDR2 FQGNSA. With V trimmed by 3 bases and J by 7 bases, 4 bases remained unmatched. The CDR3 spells CASSLHLAGGNEQFF. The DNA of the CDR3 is TGTGCCAGCAGCTTGCACCTAGCGGGGGGGAATGAGCAGTTCTTC.

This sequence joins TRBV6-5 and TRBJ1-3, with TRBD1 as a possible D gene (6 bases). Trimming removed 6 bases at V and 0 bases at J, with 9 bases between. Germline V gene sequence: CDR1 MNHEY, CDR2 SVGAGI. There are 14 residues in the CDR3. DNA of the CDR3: TGTGCCAGCAGAAGGACAGCCTCTGGAAACACCATATATTTT. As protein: CASRRTASGNTIYF.